The entry below gives a single TCR beta chain sequence along with its context. What antigen it recognizes has not been identified. No clone much larger than this one lies a single base away; base qualities are absent. Receptor libraries were prepared by 5' RACE. Data came from an Illumina HiSeq 2500. The second PCR ran for roughly 6 to 11 cycles and used a J-beta primer mix along with a sample-barcoded 5' primer. A unique molecular identifier was introduced onto each TCR beta cDNA molecule by a template-switch 5' adaptor carrying 12 random nucleotides. At least 3 million CDR3-containing paired-end reads were obtained from each sample. First-strand cDNA was synthesized from all RNA with the Mint cDNA synthesis kit, primed by a TRBC-specific oligonucleotide. Following uracil-DNA glycosylase treatment, all cDNA underwent a first 18-cycle PCR with the universal primers M1SS and BC2_uni_R. In the source study's methods: Each sample was normalized by randomly selecting 1 million high-quality reads, each carrying a distinct molecular identifier. Reads with shared molecular identifiers were discarded instead of being binned into consensus sequences. MiTCR, with a Q25 quality threshold and the strictest error-elimination algorithm, was used for CDR3 identification, clonotype clustering and error correction. A nonparametric unseen species model with Euler transformation was used to estimate a lower bound on total TCR beta diversity. Starting from the raw public reads, TCRdb applied fastp trimming at Q25, assembled clones with MiXCR and retained in-frame beta chains. Rows with one shared CDR3 protein collapse into an entry with the most common genes and DNA. The V and J calls shown here were made by TCRdb, not taken from the authors' results. The sample table holds over 700,000 distinct CDR3 sequences, of which 25% were seen once. Together, the top ten hold just under 9.5% of the sample.

The data were taken from a study of blood T cells in healthy people across ages (dated by TCRdb to the mid-2010s). Study-wide context: In model experiments, template switching captured roughly one uniquely barcoded TCR beta cDNA molecule for every two T cells. Using deep sequencing normalized with unique cDNA molecular identifiers, the study measured how TCR beta repertoire diversity changes with age. Donors were grouped into four age groups: young (average 16 years), middle-aged (roughly 40), aged (62) and long-lived (about 90). For two donors (one aged 18 to 29 and one aged 80 or older), the study analyzed two additional independent replicas of 1 million unique cDNA reads from the same blood draw. The research as a whole found: Total diversity estimates from one million sequenced T cells were considered lower bounds and underestimates. Observed TCR beta diversity correlated strongly with the percentage of naive T cells measured by flow cytometry. Compared with the aged group, the long-lived group had more naive CD4+ T cells, fewer expanded clones and increased TCR diversity, suggesting age selection. Observed TCR beta diversity per million T cells fell roughly linearly with age, and a significant reduction was already apparent by age around 40. The CMV infection status of donors was not known, potentially confounding age-related changes in expanded clonotypes. Conclusive comparison of naive and antigen-experienced compartments was prevented by the profiling of bulk unsorted PBMCs.

The CDR3 sequence holds 15 residues, the cysteine and phenylalanine included. Only CDR3 DNA is held: 45 bases, read in frame from base 1. After removal of 6 bases from V and 4 bases from J, the junction retains 9 bases not matched to a gene. The germline V gene provides CDR1 SQVTM and CDR2 ANQGSEA. Systemically healthy Caucasian individuals from Russia, approximately 39 in total and aged roughly 6 to 100 years, were included as donors. Each donor gave ten milliliters of peripheral blood, collected into EDTA-treated Vacutainer tubes. Ficoll-Paque density-gradient centrifugation was used to isolate PBMCs, with at least 6.5 million per sample. Trizol reagent was used to extract total RNA from the PBMCs, yielding at least 5.5 micrograms per sample. For every donor, flow cytometry on a PBMC aliquot measured the percentage of naive CD45RAhigh/CD27high T cells. This sample was shared with a second study, whose subject was T cells of mothers and their children. As that second paper reports: Nine systemically healthy Caucasian individuals served as donors, namely three mothers together with their six children. cDNA synthesis consumed the entire amount of extracted RNA, loaded at approximately 1.6 ug RNA in each 15 ul reaction. Sample barcodes and 2-4 random nucleotides were added via the M1S primer in the second PCR. Each mother yielded over 9.5 million TCR beta CDR3 reads and each child 2.5 million to 3 million reads. Thymic selection shapes the output of TCR recombination in a similar way in related and unrelated pairs, and inherited differences have a minor effect. Normalized repertoire overlap was always slightly but never significantly higher in related than unrelated mother-child pairs. Persistent microchimeric T cell clones were not detected, at a sensitivity of about 90 clones per million clonotypes. The study used deep NGS to compare TCR beta repertoires of mothers and children, seeking features distinguishing related mother-child pairs from unrelated individuals. Mothers averaged approximately 41 +/- 4 years of age and children averaged about 10 +/- 4 years. After adapter ligation was performed with NEBNext reagents, the libraries were sequenced on an Illumina HiSeq 2000 with 100+100 nt paired-end reads. To avoid cross-contamination, the mother libraries and the child libraries were prepared a month apart and sequenced in separate runs. Between about 500,000 and 2,100,000 distinct TCR beta clonotypes were identified per donor. Naive TCR beta clonotypes were estimated from low-frequency clonotypes matched to each donor's FACS-determined naive share, without sorting.

The sequence was collected from a boy younger than 18 in good health. The sample consisted of blood. The chain joins TRBV29-1 to TRBJ2-1; TRBD1 matches 10 bases in the middle. Read as DNA, the sequence is TGCAGCGTAAAAACCGGGACAGGGGTTTACAATGAGCAGTTCTTC. Its coded protein is CSVKTGTGVYNEQFF.